These 30 T cell receptor beta chains originate from one sample sequenced in a study of T cell responses to AZD1222 COVID-19 vaccine. Only in-frame clones appear in the TCRdb table, and some are missing; sequencing was by immunoSEQ multiplex PCR. The sample has roughly 99,000 clones, roughly 87% seen once. Sequenced here: peripheral blood, sampled on day 0 of AZD1222 vaccination. These receptors originate from an adult in good health.

This sequence joins TRBV11-2 and TRBJ1-1; D is uncertain. The CDR3 is made up of 16 amino acids. Germline CDR1 reads SGHAT; CDR2 reads FQNNGV. Trimming stripped 2 bases from V and 2 bases from J, with 15 bases between. In DNA form, the CDR3 reads TGTGCCAGCAGCTTATTTCGTTGGGCAGACAACACTGAAGCTTTCTTT. Translated, it gives CASSLFRWADNTEAFF. The full variable domain, in which reference TRBV11-2 and TRBJ1-1 provide the parts outside the CDR3, is EAGVAQSPRYKIIEKRQSVAFWCNPISGHATLYWYQQILGQGPKLLIQFQNNGVVDDSQLPKDRFSAERLKGVDSTLKIQPAKLEDSAVYLCASSLFRWADNTEAFFGQGTRLTVV.

This chain uses TRBV6-1 with TRBJ1-2; D might be TRBD1 (5 bases). Deletions cut 1 base from V and 4 bases from J, with 7 bases between. Germline-derived CDR1 and CDR2 are MNHNS and SASEGT. The CDR3 covers 13 residues. This chain's CDR3 is CASSEGQSYGYTF. The DNA for the CDR3 is TGTGCCAGCAGTGAAGGACAGAGCTATGGCTACACCTTC.

This chain uses TRBV5-1 with TRBJ2-3; 8 bases align to TRBD2. J lost 1 base, V lost 4 bases, and 2 bases had no gene match. CDR3 length: 14 residues. CDR1 is SGHRS and CDR2 is YFSETQ in the germline V gene. CDR3: CASSPAGGTDTQYF. DNA for the CDR3: TGCGCCAGCAGCCCAGCGGGGGGCACAGATACGCAGTATTTT.

This clone was observed once. The V call is TRBV4-1, the J call TRBJ2-7; TRBD1 is a possible D gene (6 bases). V was clipped by 1 base and J by 6 bases, with 16 bases between them. The CDR3 has 15 residues. Germline lookup yields CDR1 MGHRA and CDR2 YSYEKL. CDR3 in DNA: TGCGCCAGCAGCCAAGCTACAGGGACCCTTCGCGAGCAGTACTTC. Translation gives CASSQATGTLREQYF.

The chain uses TRBV6-5 and TRBJ1-2; D is undetermined. The CDR3 contains 15 residues. The germline V gene encodes CDR1 MNHEY and CDR2 SVGAGI. The germline V and J ends were trimmed by 5 bases and 0 bases, with 13 bases remaining between them. DNA for the CDR3: TGTGCCAGCAGTCTTCCAGCGGGCCCTAACTATGGCTACACCTTC. Translation gives CASSLPAGPNYGYTF.

The chain links TRBV2 to TRBJ2-7, with 7 bases fitting TRBD2. The CDR3 is 16 amino acids. Germline V gene data show CDR1 as SNHLY and CDR2 as FYNNEI. V dropped 5 bases and J dropped 3; count of bases not matched to a gene: 13. CDR3 in amino acids: CASSPTFWRGYYEQYF. CDR3 DNA: TGTGCCAGCAGTCCCACTTTTTGGCGGGGGTACTACGAGCAGTACTTC.

The chain is built from TRBV30 and TRBJ2-1; 10 bases map to TRBD2. V lost 2 bases to trimming and J lost 4 bases; unmatched junction nucleotides: 5. This CDR3 has 15 amino acids. Looked up from germline, CDR1 is GTSNPN and CDR2 is SVGIG (reference sequence). CDR3 residues: CAWSPLAGEYNEQFF. The CDR3 bases are TGTGCCTGGAGTCCGCTAGCGGGAGAGTACAATGAGCAGTTCTTC.

V is TRBV5-1 and J is TRBJ1-1; 8 bases are a match to TRBD1. The trim removed 3 bases at V and 1 base at J, leaving 5 bases unmatched. Germline CDR1 is SGHRS and CDR2 is YFSETQ. The CDR3 loop spans 15 amino acids. The CDR3 here is CASSWRTGRNTEAFF. DNA of the CDR3: TGCGCCAGCAGCTGGAGGACAGGGAGGAACACTGAAGCTTTCTTT. The whole variable domain, filled in from reference TRBV5-1 and TRBJ1-1, reads KAGVTQTPRYLIKTRGQQVTLSCSPISGHRSVSWYQQTPGQGLQFLFEYFSETQRNKGNFPGRFSGRQFSNSRSEMNVSTLELGDSALYLCASSWRTGRNTEAFFGQGTRLTVV.

This clone has a handful of counts. The chain links TRBV12-5 to TRBJ2-7; D is possibly TRBD1 (5 bases). CDR3 length: 14 amino acids. Germline CDR1 reads LGHNT; CDR2 reads FRNRAP. The V and J ends lost 2 bases and 4 bases respectively, with 12 bases between them. CDR3 sequence (DNA): TGTGCTAGTGGTTTGTACTCCCAGGGTTACGAGCAGTACTTC. Protein product: CASGLYSQGYEQYF.

This clone was seen just once. The V gene is TRBV2, the J gene TRBJ1-5; D gene uncertain. V lost 5 bases, J lost 5 bases, and 13 bases lay in between. Germline values: CDR1 SNHLY, CDR2 FYNNEI. The CDR3 totals 14 residues. The DNA of the CDR3 is TGTGCCAGCAGTCGCAGGCAAACCGATCAGCCCCAGCATTTT. Translated, it gives CASSRRQTDQPQHF.

The chain links TRBV6-2 or TRBV6-3 to TRBJ2-5, with TRBD2 identical over 8 bases. Germline V gene sequence: CDR1 MNHEY, CDR2 SVGEGT. Losses at the gene ends were 5 bases for V and 6 bases for J; bases not matched to a gene: 11. This CDR3 comprises 15 residues. The CDR3 DNA follows: TGTGCCAGCAGTACAACCGGGAGGGAGGGGAAGACCCAGTACTTC. The encoded protein is CASSTTGREGKTQYF.

The chain recombines TRBV2 with TRBJ1-2, with a weak D call TRBD1 (6 bases). Germline values: CDR1 SNHLY, CDR2 FYNNEI. V was clipped by 5 bases and J by 7 bases, with 20 bases between them. CDR3 length: 15 amino acids. CDR3 residues: CASSNKQGVSAGYTF. CDR3 coding DNA: TGTGCCAGCAGTAATAAACAGGGTGTTTCGGCTGGCTACACCTTC.

The J gene is TRBJ1-4, the V gene TRBV28; D not resolved. CDR3 length: 15 residues. In germline, CDR1 is MDHEN, CDR2 SYDVKM. Trimming removed 6 bases at V and 4 bases at J, with 15 bases between. CDR3 bases: TGTGCCAGCAGCCCCGAGGCACCCCTTAATGAAAAACTGTTTTTT. The encoded protein is CASSPEAPLNEKLFF.

The J gene is TRBJ2-7, the V gene TRBV4-3, with D tentatively TRBD2 (5 bases). Germline V CDR1 and CDR2: LGHNA, YSLEER. With 0 bases removed from V and 4 bases from J, the gap between germline ends came to 10 bases. The CDR3 runs 14 residues. The CDR3 is CASSQELGMYEQYF. As DNA, the CDR3 is TGCGCCAGCAGCCAAGAACTAGGGATGTACGAGCAGTACTTC.

The chain has TRBV5-4 and TRBJ2-3; TRBD1 matches 7 bases. The length of the CDR3 is 12 residues. Germline trimming cut 2 bases from V and 10 bases from J; bases unmatched to any gene: 4. Germline loops: CDR1 SGHNT, CDR2 YYREEE (reference sequence). The chain's CDR3 is CASSFTGDPQYF. The CDR3 DNA is TGTGCCAGCAGCTTTACAGGGGACCCGCAGTATTTT.

The rearrangement joins TRBV11-1 to TRBJ1-2; perhaps TRBD1 as D (6 bases). Between the trimmed V and J ends, which lost 10 bases and 3 bases, there was a span of 12 bases. The CDR3 extends over 12 amino acids. Germline-derived CDR1 and CDR2 are SGHAT and FQDESV (reference sequence). Written as DNA, the CDR3 is TGTGCCACTCAGGGGAATGACTATGGCTACACCTTC. This sequence encodes CATQGNDYGYTF.

The gene calls are TRBV10-3 and TRBJ2-2; D may be TRBD2 (6 bases). This CDR3 has 18 residues. Germline values: CDR1 ENHRY, CDR2 SYGVKD. V was cut by 3 bases and J by 0 bases, with 17 bases left in between. CDR3 DNA: TGTGCCATCAGTGATCCCTCTCAGGGCGGGGCGAACACCGGGGAGCTGTTTTTT. Protein: CAISDPSQGGANTGELFF.

The chain couples TRBV6-6 to TRBJ1-5; weak D call: TRBD1 (6 bases). Germline loops: CDR1 MNHNY, CDR2 SVGAGI (reference sequence). This CDR3 is 15 amino acids long. Trimming took off 5 bases at V and 5 bases at J, with 16 bases between the two ends. In DNA, the CDR3 is TGTGCCAGCAGTCCCCCGGGGGGCCAGGATCAGCCCCAGCATTTT. It codes for CASSPPGGQDQPQHF.

The rearrangement uses TRBV7-9 and TRBJ2-1; tentative D call: TRBD2 (6 bases). Trimming shortened V by 3 bases and J by 5 bases, and 14 bases separated the two germline ends. Germline V gene sequence: CDR1 SEHNR, CDR2 FQNEAQ (reference sequence). This CDR3 is 15 amino acids long. CDR3 sequence (DNA): TGTGCCAGCAGCTTCTCCGAGACTAGTAACAATGAGCAGTTCTTC. It encodes CASSFSETSNNEQFF.

V gene TRBV27 combines with J gene TRBJ2-2, with TRBD1 matching over 7 bases. The germline gives CDR1 MNHEY, CDR2 SMNVEV (reference sequence). The V gene end was trimmed by 6 bases and the J gene end by 7 bases; junction bases not matched to a gene: 8. This CDR3 region has 14 residues. In DNA, the CDR3 is TGTGCCAGCAGGTGGCAACAGGGGAACGGGGAGCTGTTTTTT. Translated: CASRWQQGNGELFF.

The chain uses TRBV19 and TRBJ1-6; D is perhaps TRBD1 (6 bases). The CDR3 runs to 15 residues. V dropped 3 bases and J dropped 8 bases, with 14 bases sitting between them. Looked up from germline, CDR1 is LNHDA and CDR2 is SQIVND (reference sequence). CDR3 region: CASSIPTGGDSPLHF. The CDR3 nucleotides are TGTGCCAGTAGTATCCCGACAGGCGGAGATTCACCCCTCCACTTT.

This clone has just a few counts. The chain carries TRBV12-3 or TRBV12-4 and TRBJ1-1; no firm D call. The CDR3 consists of 12 residues. Deletions cut 2 bases from V and 10 bases from J, with 11 bases between. In DNA, the CDR3 is TGTGCCAGCAGTTTAACACCGGCCGGAGCTTTCTTT. Encoded protein: CASSLTPAGAFF.

The chain uses TRBV19 and TRBJ2-1; D uncertain. V was shortened by 3 bases and J by 3 bases, with 9 bases between the two germline ends. The CDR3 has 14 amino acids. Germline V gene lookup returns CDR1 LNHDA and CDR2 SQIVND (reference sequence). CDR3 amino acids: CASSMGSSYNEQFF. The CDR3 DNA is TGTGCCAGTAGTATGGGGTCAAGCTACAATGAGCAGTTCTTC.

The V and J genes are TRBV5-1 and TRBJ2-3; 8 bases agree with TRBD1. Germline loops: CDR1 SGHRS, CDR2 YFSETQ. This CDR3 contains 15 residues. J was trimmed by 2 bases and V by 7 bases; bases with no gene match: 9. CDR3 loop: CASAQTGAHTDTQYF. In nucleotides, the CDR3 is TGCGCCAGCGCACAGACAGGGGCCCACACAGATACGCAGTATTTT.

CDR3 sequence (DNA): TGTGCCAGCTCACCACGATCCTCCGACGGGGAGCTGTTTTTT. Its protein is CASSPRSSDGELFF. The chain employs TRBV18 and TRBJ2-2; D remains ambiguous. Germline CDR1 reads KGHSH; CDR2 reads LQKENI. The CDR3 has 14 residues. V was trimmed by 1 base and J by 7 bases, leaving 10 bases between them.

The V call is TRBV27, the J call TRBJ1-2; the D gene is possibly TRBD1 (5 bases). The CDR3 runs 15 residues. The V gene lost 0 bases and the J gene lost 4 bases, with 12 bases spanning the gap. Germline V gene lookup returns CDR1 MNHEY and CDR2 SMNVEV (reference sequence). The CDR3 bases are TGTGCCAGCAGTTTATCTGGCAGGGTGGGCTATGGCTACACCTTC. Encoded protein: CASSLSGRVGYGYTF.

This chain connects TRBV24-1 to TRBJ2-1; the match to TRBD1 covers 11 bases. The germline CDR1 and CDR2 sequences are KGHDR and SFDVKD. With 9 bases clipped from V and 5 bases from J, the junction kept 8 bases outside the gene matches. This CDR3 is 15 amino acids long. CDR3 coding DNA: TGTGCCACCGAGACCGGACAGGGGGCCCACAATGAGCAGTTCTTC. This codes for CATETGQGAHNEQFF.

This clone was recorded a few times. The rearrangement joins TRBV7-3 to TRBJ2-5; 9 bases are shared with TRBD1. The CDR3 contains 14 residues. V dropped 5 bases and J dropped 5; count of bases not matched to a gene: 6. CDR1 is SGHTA, CDR2 FQGTGA, per germline. This chain's CDR3 is CASSLTGGLETQYF. The CDR3, as DNA: TGTGCCAGCAGCCTGACAGGGGGTTTGGAGACCCAGTACTTC.

This chain uses TRBV5-1 with TRBJ2-1; D perhaps matches TRBD1 (6 bases). CDR1 SGHRS and CDR2 YFSETQ come from the germline V gene. Trimming left V 0 bases short and J 10 bases short, with 8 bases between. CDR3 length: 12 amino acids. This CDR3 is CASSLAGTEQFF. The DNA for the CDR3 is TGCGCCAGCAGCTTGGCTGGGACAGAGCAGTTCTTC.

V and J are TRBV19 and TRBJ2-1; D is perhaps TRBD2 (5 bases). V lost 3 bases to trimming and J lost 1 base, with 10 bases between them. The length of the CDR3 is 15 residues. Looked up from germline, CDR1 is LNHDA and CDR2 is SQIVND (reference sequence). This chain's CDR3 is CASSITGISYNEQFF. The CDR3, as DNA: TGTGCCAGTAGTATTACCGGGATTTCCTACAATGAGCAGTTCTTC. Looking up the rest from reference TRBV19 and TRBJ2-1 gives the full variable domain: DGGITQSPKYLFRKEGQNVTLSCEQNLNHDAMYWYRQDPGQGLRLIYYSQIVNDFQKGDIAEGYSVSREKKESFPLTVTSAQKNPTAFYLCASSITGISYNEQFFGPGTRLTVL.